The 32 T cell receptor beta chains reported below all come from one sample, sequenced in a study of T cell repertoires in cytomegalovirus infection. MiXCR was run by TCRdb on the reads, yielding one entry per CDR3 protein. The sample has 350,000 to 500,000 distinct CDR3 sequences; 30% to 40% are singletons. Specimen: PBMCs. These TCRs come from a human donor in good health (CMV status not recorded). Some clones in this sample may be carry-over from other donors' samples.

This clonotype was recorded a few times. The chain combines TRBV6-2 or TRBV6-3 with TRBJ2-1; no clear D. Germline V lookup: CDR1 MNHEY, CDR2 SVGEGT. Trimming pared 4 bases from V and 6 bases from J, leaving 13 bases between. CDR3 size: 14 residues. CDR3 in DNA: TGTGCCAGCAGTTTGGCGATCAGGTCCAATGAGCAGTTCTTC. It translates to CASSLAIRSNEQFF.

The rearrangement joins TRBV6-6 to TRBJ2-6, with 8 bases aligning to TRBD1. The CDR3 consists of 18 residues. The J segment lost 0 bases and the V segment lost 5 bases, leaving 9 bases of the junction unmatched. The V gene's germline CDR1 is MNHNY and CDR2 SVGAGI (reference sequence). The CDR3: CASSRETGVGSGANVLTF. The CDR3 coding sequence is TGTGCCAGCAGTCGAGAGACAGGGGTTGGCTCTGGGGCCAACGTCCTGACTTTC.

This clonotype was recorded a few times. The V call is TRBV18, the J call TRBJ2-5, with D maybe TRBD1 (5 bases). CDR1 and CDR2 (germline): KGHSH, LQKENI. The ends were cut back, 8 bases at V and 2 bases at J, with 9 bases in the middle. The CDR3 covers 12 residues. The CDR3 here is CASGRQQETQYF. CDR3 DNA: TGTGCCAGCGGCCGACAGCAAGAGACCCAGTACTTC. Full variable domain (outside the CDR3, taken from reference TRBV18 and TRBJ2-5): NAGVMQNPRHLVRRRGQEARLRCSPMKGHSHVYWYRQLPEEGLKFMVYLQKENIIDESGMPKERFSAEFPKEGPSILRIQQVVRGDSAAYFCASGRQQETQYFGPGTRLLVL.

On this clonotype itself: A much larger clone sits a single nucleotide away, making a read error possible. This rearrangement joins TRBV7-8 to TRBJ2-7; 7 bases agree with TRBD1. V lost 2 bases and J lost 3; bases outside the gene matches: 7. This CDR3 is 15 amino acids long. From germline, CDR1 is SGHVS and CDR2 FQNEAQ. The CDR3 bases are TGTGCCAGCAGCTTAACGACAGGGCCCCTCTACGAGCAGTACTTC. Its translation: CASSLTTGPLYEQYF.

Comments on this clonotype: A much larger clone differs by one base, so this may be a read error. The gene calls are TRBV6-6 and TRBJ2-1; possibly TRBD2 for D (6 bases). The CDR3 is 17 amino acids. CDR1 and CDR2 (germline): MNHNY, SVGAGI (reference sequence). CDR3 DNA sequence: TGTGCCCGCAGTTACGCATCGGGACTTAACAAACCCAATGAGCAGTTCTTC. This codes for CARSYASGLNKPNEQFF.

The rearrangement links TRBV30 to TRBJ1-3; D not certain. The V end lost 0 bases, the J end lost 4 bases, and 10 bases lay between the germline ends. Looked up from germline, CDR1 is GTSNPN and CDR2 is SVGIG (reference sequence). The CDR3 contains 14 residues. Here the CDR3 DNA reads TGTGCCTGGAGTGTATCCCTTACCGGAAACACCATATATTTT. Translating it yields CAWSVSLTGNTIYF.

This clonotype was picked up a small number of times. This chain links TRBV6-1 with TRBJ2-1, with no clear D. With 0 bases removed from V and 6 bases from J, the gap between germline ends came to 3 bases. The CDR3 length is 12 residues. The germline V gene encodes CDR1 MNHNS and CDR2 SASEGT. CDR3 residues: CASSEAGNEQFF. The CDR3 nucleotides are TGTGCCAGCAGTGAAGCGGGCAATGAGCAGTTCTTC.

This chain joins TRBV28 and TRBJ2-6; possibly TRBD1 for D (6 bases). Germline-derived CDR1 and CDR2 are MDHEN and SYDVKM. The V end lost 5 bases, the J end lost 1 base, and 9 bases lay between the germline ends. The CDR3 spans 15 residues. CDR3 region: CASSTTGSGANVLTF. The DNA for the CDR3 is TGTGCCAGCAGTACCACAGGGTCTGGGGCCAACGTCCTGACTTTC.

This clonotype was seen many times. CDR3 protein: CASSLWTGGYGYTF. CDR3 bases: TGTGCCAGCAGCTTATGGACAGGGGGCTATGGCTACACCTTC. The chain recombines TRBV7-9 with TRBJ1-2, with TRBD1 matching over 10 bases. The junction had 1 base not matched to a gene; V was cut back by 2 bases and J by 4 bases. CDR1 SEHNR and CDR2 FQNEAQ come from the germline V gene (reference sequence). This CDR3 has 14 amino acids.

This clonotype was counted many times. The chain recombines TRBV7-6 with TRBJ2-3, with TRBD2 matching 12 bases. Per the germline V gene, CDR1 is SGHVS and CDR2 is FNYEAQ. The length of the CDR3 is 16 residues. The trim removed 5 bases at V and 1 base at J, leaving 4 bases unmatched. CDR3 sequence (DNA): TGTGCCAGCAGCCCGAGGACTAGCGGGGGCACAGATACGCAGTATTTT. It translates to CASSPRTSGGTDTQYF.

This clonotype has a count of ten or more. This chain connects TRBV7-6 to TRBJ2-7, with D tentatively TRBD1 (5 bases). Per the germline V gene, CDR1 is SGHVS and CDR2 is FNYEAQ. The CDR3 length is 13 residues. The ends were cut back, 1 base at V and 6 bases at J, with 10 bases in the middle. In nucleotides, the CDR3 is TGTGCCAGCAGCTTAGGCCAGGGCGGCGAGCAGTACTTC. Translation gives CASSLGQGGEQYF. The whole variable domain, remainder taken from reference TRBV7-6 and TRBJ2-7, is GAGVSQSPRYKVTKRGQDVALRCDPISGHVSLYWYRQALGQGPEFLTYFNYEAQQDKSGLPNDRFSAERPEGSISTLTIQRTEQRDSAMYRCASSLGQGGEQYFGPGTRLTVT.

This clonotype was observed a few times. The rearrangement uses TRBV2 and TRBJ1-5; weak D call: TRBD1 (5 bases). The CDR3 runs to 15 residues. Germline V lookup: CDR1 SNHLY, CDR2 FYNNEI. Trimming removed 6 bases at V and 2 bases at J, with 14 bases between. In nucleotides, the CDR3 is TGTGCCAGCAGCGCCGGGAGAGGGGGCAATCAGCCCCAGCATTTT. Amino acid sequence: CASSAGRGGNQPQHF.

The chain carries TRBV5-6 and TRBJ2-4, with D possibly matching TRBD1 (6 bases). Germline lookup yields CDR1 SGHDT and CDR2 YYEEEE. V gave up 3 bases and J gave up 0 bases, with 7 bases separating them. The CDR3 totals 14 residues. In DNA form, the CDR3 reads TGTGCCAGCAGCTGGACAGTAGCCAAAAACATTCAGTACTTC. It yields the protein CASSWTVAKNIQYF. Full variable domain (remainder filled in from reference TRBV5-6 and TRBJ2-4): DAGVTQSPTHLIKTRGQQVTLRCSPKSGHDTVSWYQQALGQGPQFIFQYYEEEERQRGNFPDRFSGHQFPNYSSELNVNALLLGDSALYLCASSWTVAKNIQYFGAGTRLSVL.

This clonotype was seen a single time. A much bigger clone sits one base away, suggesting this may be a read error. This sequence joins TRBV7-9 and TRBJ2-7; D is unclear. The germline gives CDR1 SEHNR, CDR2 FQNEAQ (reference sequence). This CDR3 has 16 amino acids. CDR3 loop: CASSYPGRRVPYEQSF. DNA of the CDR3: TGTGCCAGCAGCTACCCAGGACGGAGAGTGCCCTACGAGCAGTCCTTC.

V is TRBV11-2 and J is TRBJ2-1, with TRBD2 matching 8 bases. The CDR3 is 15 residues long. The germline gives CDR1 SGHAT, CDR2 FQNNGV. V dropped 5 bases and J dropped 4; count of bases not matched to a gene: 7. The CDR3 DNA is TGTGCCAGCAGCCCCCCCGGCGGGAGGTACAATGAGCAGTTCTTC. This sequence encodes CASSPPGGRYNEQFF.

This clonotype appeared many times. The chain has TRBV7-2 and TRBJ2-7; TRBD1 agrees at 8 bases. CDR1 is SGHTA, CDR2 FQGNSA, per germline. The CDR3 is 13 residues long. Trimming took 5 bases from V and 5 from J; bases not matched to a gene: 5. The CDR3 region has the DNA TGTGCCAGCAGCACGACAGGGGTCCACGAGCAGTACTTC. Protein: CASSTTGVHEQYF.

The CDR3 loop reads CAIIRAEGNYGYTF. CDR3 nucleotides: TGTGCCATCATTCGGGCCGAGGGTAACTATGGCTACACCTTC. This chain connects TRBV10-3 to TRBJ1-2; no reliable D call. The CDR3 spans 14 residues. With 7 bases removed from V and 1 base from J, the gap between germline ends came to 13 bases. From germline, CDR1 is ENHRY and CDR2 SYGVKD.

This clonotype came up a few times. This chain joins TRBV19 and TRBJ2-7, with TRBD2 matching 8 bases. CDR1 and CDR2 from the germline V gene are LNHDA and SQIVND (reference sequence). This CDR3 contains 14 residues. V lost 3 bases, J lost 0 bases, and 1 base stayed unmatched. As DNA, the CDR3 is TGTGCCAGTAGTATTAGCGGGGTCTCCTACGAGCAGTACTTC. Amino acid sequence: CASSISGVSYEQYF. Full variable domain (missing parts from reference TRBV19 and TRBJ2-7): DGGITQSPKYLFRKEGQNVTLSCEQNLNHDAMYWYRQDPGQGLRLIYYSQIVNDFQKGDIAEGYSVSREKKESFPLTVTSAQKNPTAFYLCASSISGVSYEQYFGPGTRLTVT.

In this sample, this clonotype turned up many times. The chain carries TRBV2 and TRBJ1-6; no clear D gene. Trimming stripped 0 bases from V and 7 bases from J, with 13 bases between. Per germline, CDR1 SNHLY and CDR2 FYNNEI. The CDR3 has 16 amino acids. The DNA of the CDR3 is TGTGCCAGCAGTGAAGCGCAGTCTTTCGGGAATTCACCCCTCCACTTT. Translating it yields CASSEAQSFGNSPLHF.

CDR3 nucleotides: TGTGCCAGCAGCTCGGGCGACCTGAGAACTAATCAGCCCCAGCATTTT. It specifies CASSSGDLRTNQPQHF. This rearrangement joins TRBV7-9 to TRBJ1-5; D is undetermined. Germline assignment: CDR1 SEHNR and CDR2 FQNEAQ (reference sequence). There are 16 residues in the CDR3. V was trimmed by 4 bases and J by 4 bases, leaving 17 bases between them.

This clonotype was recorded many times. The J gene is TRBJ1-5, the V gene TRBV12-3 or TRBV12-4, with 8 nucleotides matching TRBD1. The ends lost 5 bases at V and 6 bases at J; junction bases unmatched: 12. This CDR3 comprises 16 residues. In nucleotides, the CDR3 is TGTGCCAGCAGTCCTCCCCCAGGGGGCAACGTTCAGCCCCAGCATTTT. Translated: CASSPPPGGNVQPQHF.

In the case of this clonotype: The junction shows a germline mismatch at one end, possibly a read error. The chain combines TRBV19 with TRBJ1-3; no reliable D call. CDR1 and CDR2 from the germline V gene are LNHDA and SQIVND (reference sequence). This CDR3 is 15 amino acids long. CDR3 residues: CASSIDFSSGTTIYF. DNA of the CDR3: TGTGCCAGTAGTATTGATTTCTCCTCTGGAACCACCATATATTTT.

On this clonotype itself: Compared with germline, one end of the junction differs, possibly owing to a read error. The CDR3 region is CARSVAPDPNYGYTF. CDR3 nucleotides: TGTGCCAGAAGCGTAGCGCCAGATCCTAACTATGGCTACACCTTC. The genes are TRBV9 and TRBJ1-2, with D hard to call. The CDR3 extends over 15 amino acids. The germline CDR1 and CDR2 sequences are SGDLS and YYNGEE.

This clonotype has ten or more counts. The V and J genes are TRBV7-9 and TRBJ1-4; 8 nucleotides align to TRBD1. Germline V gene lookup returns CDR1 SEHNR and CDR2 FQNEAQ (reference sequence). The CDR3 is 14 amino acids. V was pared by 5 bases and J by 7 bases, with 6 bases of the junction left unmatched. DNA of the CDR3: TGTGCCAGCAGCCCCGGACAGGGTGGTGAAAAACTGTTTTTT. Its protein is CASSPGQGGEKLFF.

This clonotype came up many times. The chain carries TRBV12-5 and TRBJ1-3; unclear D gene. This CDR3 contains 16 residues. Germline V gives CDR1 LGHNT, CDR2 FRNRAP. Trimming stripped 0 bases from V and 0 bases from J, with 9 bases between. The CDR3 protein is CASGLVSPNSGNTIYF. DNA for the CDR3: TGTGCTAGTGGTTTGGTATCCCCGAACTCTGGAAACACCATATATTTT.

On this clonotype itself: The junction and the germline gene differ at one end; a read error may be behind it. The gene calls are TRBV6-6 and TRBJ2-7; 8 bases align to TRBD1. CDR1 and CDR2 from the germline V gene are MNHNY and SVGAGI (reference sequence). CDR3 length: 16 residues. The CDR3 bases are TGTGCCAGCAGTGACTCCGGACAGGGATTAACCTACGAGCAGTACTTC. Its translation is CASSDSGQGLTYEQYF.

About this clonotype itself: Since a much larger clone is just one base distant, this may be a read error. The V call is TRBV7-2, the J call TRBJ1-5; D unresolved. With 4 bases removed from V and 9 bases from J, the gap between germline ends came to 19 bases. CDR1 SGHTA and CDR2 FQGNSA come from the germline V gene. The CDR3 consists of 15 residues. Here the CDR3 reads CASSWSLGGGRPQHF. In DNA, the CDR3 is TGTGCCAGCAGCTGGTCATTAGGAGGAGGACGGCCCCAGCATTTT.

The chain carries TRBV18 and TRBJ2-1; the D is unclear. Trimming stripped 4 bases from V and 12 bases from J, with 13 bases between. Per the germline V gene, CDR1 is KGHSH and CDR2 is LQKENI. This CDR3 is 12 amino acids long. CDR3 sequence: CASSLPGHLQFF. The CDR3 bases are TGTGCCAGCTCACTTCCCGGGCATTTGCAGTTCTTC.

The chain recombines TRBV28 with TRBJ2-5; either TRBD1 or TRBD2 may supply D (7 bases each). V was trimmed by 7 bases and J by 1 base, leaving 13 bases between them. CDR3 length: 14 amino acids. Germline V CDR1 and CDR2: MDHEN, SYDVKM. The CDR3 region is CASNQGGSQETQYF. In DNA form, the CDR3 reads TGTGCCAGCAATCAGGGGGGGTCCCAAGAGACCCAGTACTTC.

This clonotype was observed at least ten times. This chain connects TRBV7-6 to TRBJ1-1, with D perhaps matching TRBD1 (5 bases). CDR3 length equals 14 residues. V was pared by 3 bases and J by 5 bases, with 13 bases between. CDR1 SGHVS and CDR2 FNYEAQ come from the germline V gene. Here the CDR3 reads CASSFNPGRTEAFF. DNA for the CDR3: TGTGCCAGCAGCTTTAATCCAGGGAGGACTGAAGCTTTCTTT.

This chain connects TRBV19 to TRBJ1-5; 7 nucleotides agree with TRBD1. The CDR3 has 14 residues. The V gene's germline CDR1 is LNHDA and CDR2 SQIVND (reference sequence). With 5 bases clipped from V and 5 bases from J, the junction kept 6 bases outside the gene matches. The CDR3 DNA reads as TGTGCCAGTAGTCTGGTACAGGGGTATCAGCCCCAGCATTTT. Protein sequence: CASSLVQGYQPQHF.

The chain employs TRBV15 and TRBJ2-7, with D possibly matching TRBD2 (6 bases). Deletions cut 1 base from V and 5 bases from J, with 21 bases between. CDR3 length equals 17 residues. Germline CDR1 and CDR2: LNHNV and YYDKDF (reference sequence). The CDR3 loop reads CATSRVRGAKGGDEQYF. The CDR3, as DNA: TGTGCCACCAGCAGAGTAAGGGGAGCGAAAGGAGGGGACGAGCAGTACTTC. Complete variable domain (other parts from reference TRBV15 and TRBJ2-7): DAMVIQNPRYQVTQFGKPVTLSCSQTLNHNVMYWYQQKSSQAPKLLFHYYDKDFNNEADTPDNFQSRRPNTSFCFLDIRSPGLGDTAMYLCATSRVRGAKGGDEQYFGPGTRLTVT.